Listed here are 15 T cell receptor beta chains from one sample, sequenced in a study of blood T cell repertoires in COVID-19. Using immunoSEQ multiplex PCR, the repertoire was profiled, and TCRdb retains in-frame clones only, with some absent. The top ten clones hold less than 5.5% of a sample with 110,000 to 150,000 clones, around 82% of them seen once. Input material: peripheral blood. These receptors originate from a man aged 55 to 70 with acute or convalescent COVID-19.

V gene TRBV6-1 combines with J gene TRBJ2-7, with D possibly being TRBD1 (6 bases). The germline V gene has CDR1 MNHNS and CDR2 SASEGT. The CDR3 has 14 amino acids. V shed 2 bases and J shed 1 base, with 9 bases lying between them. CDR3 protein: CASSEYGQSYEQYF. The CDR3 DNA sequence: TGTGCCAGCAGTGAATATGGACAGTCCTACGAGCAGTACTTC.

The V gene is TRBV9, the J gene TRBJ2-7, with 8 bases fitting TRBD1. This CDR3 is built from 15 residues. V lost 0 bases, J lost 4 bases, and 6 bases stayed unmatched. CDR1 is SGDLS, CDR2 YYNGEE, per germline. The DNA of the CDR3 is TGTGCCAGCAGCGTAGAGCGGACAGGGAGGTACGAGCAGTACTTC. Translating it yields CASSVERTGRYEQYF. The full variable domain, completed using reference TRBV9 and TRBJ2-7, is DSGVTQTPKHLITATGQRVTLRCSPRSGDLSVYWYQQSLDQGLQFLIQYYNGEERAKGNILERFSAQQFPDLHSELNLSSLELGDSALYFCASSVERTGRYEQYFGPGTRLTVT.

CDR3 nucleotides: TGTGCCAGTACCGACAGGGGGCGGACAGATACGCAGTATTTT. Residues: CASTDRGRTDTQYF. The genes are TRBV19 and TRBJ2-3; 10 nucleotides align to TRBD1. Per the germline V gene, CDR1 is LNHDA and CDR2 is SQIVND (reference sequence). J gave up 3 bases and V 7 bases, and 4 bases lay outside the gene matches. The length of the CDR3 is 14 residues.

The chain couples TRBV19 to TRBJ2-1; 12 positions match TRBD2. This CDR3 region has 15 residues. The V gene's germline CDR1 is LNHDA and CDR2 SQIVND (reference sequence). V was clipped by 4 bases and J by 5 bases; unmatched bases: 3. In DNA, the CDR3 is TGTGCCAGTAGTAGGACTAGCGGGGCTAACAATGAGCAGTTCTTC. This encodes CASSRTSGANNEQFF.

The V gene is TRBV3-1 (or the pseudogene TRBV3-2), the J gene TRBJ1-2, with 8 bases lining up with TRBD1. V lost 0 bases, J lost 3 bases, and 3 bases stayed unmatched. The CDR3 has 15 residues. Per germline, CDR1 LGHDT and CDR2 YNNKEL (reference sequence). The DNA for the CDR3 is TGTGCCAGCAGCCAAGATGCAGGGGGCTACTATGGCTACACCTTC. Protein product: CASSQDAGGYYGYTF.

The chain carries TRBV6-1 and TRBJ2-3; 14 nucleotides match TRBD2. The CDR3 is 20 amino acids. The germline V gene has CDR1 MNHNS and CDR2 SASEGT. The V gene end was trimmed by 1 base and the J gene end by 1 base; junction bases not matched to a gene: 10. The CDR3 spells CASSEGLTSGREGGTDTQYF. In DNA form, the CDR3 reads TGTGCCAGCAGTGAAGGGTTGACTAGCGGGAGGGAAGGGGGCACAGATACGCAGTATTTT.

The CDR3 DNA reads TGCGCCAGCAGCCAAGACGGGACAGGGACGAAAGCTTTCTTT. It encodes CASSQDGTGTKAFF. The rearrangement uses TRBV4-1 and TRBJ1-1, with 9 bases identical to TRBD1. CDR1 and CDR2 (germline): MGHRA, YSYEKL. CDR3 length: 14 residues. V shed 0 bases, J shed 9 bases, and the junction held 5 bases outside the gene matches.

There are many counts of this clone. This chain connects TRBV28 to TRBJ2-1, with TRBD2 matching 8 bases. With V trimmed by 1 base and J by 8 bases, 16 bases remained unmatched. The CDR3 loop spans 18 amino acids. The V gene's germline CDR1 is MDHEN and CDR2 SYDVKM. The CDR3 sequence is CASSLFSSEREFLDEQFF. The CDR3 DNA follows: TGTGCCAGCAGTTTATTCTCCTCGGAGCGGGAGTTTTTGGATGAGCAGTTCTTC.

This clone turned up a few times. The rearrangement joins TRBV3-1 (or the pseudogene TRBV3-2) to TRBJ2-7, with 10 bases that match TRBD2. Germline V gene lookup returns CDR1 LGHDT and CDR2 YNNKEL (reference sequence). Trimming at V came to 2 bases and at J to 4 bases, leaving 2 bases not matched to a gene. The CDR3 is made up of 14 amino acids. Here the CDR3 DNA reads TGTGCCAGCAGCCAACAACTAGCGGGGTACGAGCAGTACTTC. It translates to CASSQQLAGYEQYF.

This chain uses TRBV19 with TRBJ1-2; 10 bases match TRBD1. The CDR3 covers 14 residues. With 4 bases clipped from V and 7 bases from J, the junction kept 6 bases outside the gene matches. Per germline, CDR1 LNHDA and CDR2 SQIVND (reference sequence). CDR3 loop: CASSSGQGGPGYTF. DNA for the CDR3: TGTGCCAGTAGTAGTGGACAGGGGGGGCCTGGCTACACCTTC.

The chain joins TRBV20-1 to TRBJ2-3; 8 positions match TRBD2. Per the germline V gene, CDR1 is DFQATT and CDR2 is SNEGSKA (reference sequence). V trimming: 3 bases; J trimming: 4 bases; junction bases outside the gene matches: 9. CDR3 length: 15 residues. The CDR3 DNA reads as TGCAGTGCTAGTCTTCAGCGGGAGAGCCCAGATACGCAGTATTTT. Its translation is CSASLQRESPDTQYF.

This rearrangement joins TRBV29-1 to TRBJ2-7, with D possibly being TRBD2 (7 bases). CDR1 and CDR2 (germline): SQVTM, ANQGSEA. Trimming shortened V by 5 bases and J by 7 bases, and 18 bases separated the two germline ends. The CDR3 spans 13 residues. CDR3 in amino acids: CSVLREKGGEQYF. The CDR3 region has the DNA TGCAGCGTTCTCCGGGAAAAGGGGGGGGAGCAGTACTTC.

The chain joins TRBV19 to TRBJ2-4, with 7 bases matching TRBD2. CDR1 LNHDA and CDR2 SQIVND come from the germline V gene (reference sequence). This CDR3 is built from 14 residues. V lost 2 bases to trimming and J lost 10 bases; unmatched junction nucleotides: 8. CDR3 sequence (DNA): TGTGCCAGTAGTATACAGGACTCCGGGGGGATTCAGTACTTC. Protein: CASSIQDSGGIQYF.

This rearrangement joins TRBV3-1 (or the pseudogene TRBV3-2) to TRBJ2-3, with 9 bases that match TRBD1. J gave up 4 bases and V 4 bases, and 9 bases lay outside the gene matches. The CDR3 consists of 16 residues. CDR1 is LGHDT and CDR2 is YNNKEL in the germline V gene (reference sequence). The CDR3 protein is CASSPIPQGAADTQYF. The CDR3 DNA reads TGTGCCAGCAGCCCGATACCACAGGGGGCCGCAGATACGCAGTATTTT.

The rearrangement links TRBV19 to TRBJ2-7; D perhaps matches TRBD2 (5 bases). CDR1 and CDR2 (germline): LNHDA, SQIVND (reference sequence). The CDR3 runs to 13 residues. V lost 0 bases and J 3 bases, leaving 6 bases between the germline ends. In DNA form, the CDR3 reads TGTGCCAGTAGTATAGATGAGGGCTACGAGCAGTACTTC. Translated: CASSIDEGYEQYF.